These 20 T cell receptor beta chains were sequenced from one sample in a study of blood T cell repertoires in COVID-19. Profiled with immunoSEQ multiplex PCR; TCRdb holds only in-frame clones, not every one. The table records around 310,000 clones, nearly 90% of them present only once. Sequences were obtained from peripheral blood. The receptors here all came from a woman in her forties with COVID-19, enrolled during active disease.

The chain employs TRBV28 and TRBJ1-2; a possible D gene is TRBD1 (6 bases). The CDR3 sequence is 13 residues long. Per germline, CDR1 MDHEN and CDR2 SYDVKM. Trimming took 6 bases from V and 6 from J, leaving 14 bases between them. DNA of the CDR3: TGTGCCAGCAGGACCGGGGGGGCCCATGGCTACACCTTC. This translates into CASRTGGAHGYTF.

The sample holds one count of this clone. This chain joins TRBV28 and TRBJ1-1; a weak D match, TRBD1 (5 bases). From germline, CDR1 is MDHEN and CDR2 SYDVKM. V gave up 4 bases and J gave up 1 base, with 13 bases separating them. The CDR3 totals 15 residues. The CDR3 DNA follows: TGTGCCAGCAGTTACGCGGGGCAGGGGAACACTGAAGCTTTCTTT. As protein: CASSYAGQGNTEAFF.

This sequence joins TRBV27 and TRBJ2-3, with TRBD2 identical over 7 bases. The CDR3 covers 11 residues. V lost 8 bases and J lost 4; bases outside the gene matches: 0. The germline gives CDR1 MNHEY, CDR2 SMNVEV (reference sequence). As DNA, the CDR3 is TGTGCCAGCGGGAGGGCAGATACGCAGTATTTT. It codes for CASGRADTQYF.

This chain joins TRBV5-6 and TRBJ1-5; D possibly corresponds to TRBD1 (6 bases). Germline values: CDR1 SGHDT, CDR2 YYEEEE. Trimming took off 1 base at V and 6 bases at J, with 14 bases between the two ends. The CDR3 is 15 amino acids. This CDR3 is CASSLKQGNAQPQHF. CDR3 bases: TGTGCCAGCAGCTTGAAACAGGGTAACGCTCAGCCCCAGCATTTT.

This chain connects TRBV4-1 to TRBJ2-7; 8 bases align to TRBD1. CDR3 length: 15 residues. The germline V gene has CDR1 MGHRA and CDR2 YSYEKL. The V gene end was trimmed by 1 base and the J gene end by 6 bases; junction bases not matched to a gene: 8. CDR3 loop: CASSQVGQESPEQYF. The DNA for the CDR3 is TGCGCCAGCAGCCAAGTGGGACAGGAGTCACCCGAGCAGTACTTC.

This clone was seen once. The chain joins TRBV27 to TRBJ1-2; TRBD1 is a possible D gene (6 bases). V lost 3 bases and J lost 2, with 7 bases in between. Germline-derived CDR1 and CDR2 are MNHEY and SMNVEV (reference sequence). The CDR3 contains 13 residues. The DNA of the CDR3 is TGTGCCAGCAGTTTCACAGGGAACTATGGCTACACCTTC. This codes for CASSFTGNYGYTF.

This clone was recorded only once. This chain joins TRBV9 and TRBJ1-5; tentatively, D is TRBD1 (5 bases). CDR1 is SGDLS and CDR2 is YYNGEE in the germline V gene. The CDR3 spans 15 residues. V was clipped by 3 bases and J by 3 bases, with 13 bases between them. CDR3 nucleotides: TGTGCCAGCAGCGGGTCGCAGGGTTTCAATCAGCCCCAGCATTTT. Its translation: CASSGSQGFNQPQHF.

This chain links TRBV18 with TRBJ2-7; no clear D gene. The germline V and J ends were trimmed by 4 bases and 2 bases, with 12 bases remaining between them. The CDR3 runs to 14 residues. The V gene's germline CDR1 is KGHSH and CDR2 LQKENI. The CDR3 DNA follows: TGTGCCAGCTCACAACCGACAAGCCCCTACGAGCAGTACTTC. It specifies CASSQPTSPYEQYF. Drawing the rest from reference TRBV18 and TRBJ2-7, the complete variable domain is NAGVMQNPRHLVRRRGQEARLRCSPMKGHSHVYWYRQLPEEGLKFMVYLQKENIIDESGMPKERFSAEFPKEGPSILRIQQVVRGDSAAYFCASSQPTSPYEQYFGPGTRLTVT.

The chain links TRBV4-2 to TRBJ1-1; 7 positions agree with TRBD1. After removal of 0 bases from V and 0 bases from J, the junction contained 4 bases not matched to a gene. CDR3 length: 16 residues. Per the germline V gene, CDR1 is LGHNA and CDR2 is YNFKEQ. The CDR3 DNA sequence: TGTGCCAGCAGCCAAGAAAGGGGGACAGTGAACACTGAAGCTTTCTTT. Translated: CASSQERGTVNTEAFF.

This clone was counted a few times. V is TRBV2 and J is TRBJ2-2, with 14 bases identical to TRBD2. The trim removed 8 bases at V and 6 bases at J, leaving 5 bases unmatched. Germline V gene data show CDR1 as SNHLY and CDR2 as FYNNEI. The CDR3 sequence is 15 residues long. The CDR3: CASLGLAGGSGELFF. CDR3 DNA: TGTGCCAGCCTAGGACTAGCGGGGGGTTCCGGGGAGCTGTTTTTT.

The chain combines TRBV30 with TRBJ1-2; D unresolved. Trimming stripped 0 bases from V and 4 bases from J, with 9 bases between. Germline V CDR1 and CDR2: GTSNPN, SVGIG (reference sequence). This CDR3 is 13 amino acids long. This CDR3 is CAWSVPSGYGYTF. The DNA of the CDR3 is TGTGCCTGGAGTGTACCTTCGGGCTATGGCTACACCTTC. The whole variable domain, filled in from reference TRBV30 and TRBJ1-2, reads SQTIHQWPATLVQPVGSPLSLECTVEGTSNPNLYWYRQAAGRGLQLLFYSVGIGQISSEVPQNLSASRPQDRQFILSSKKLLLSDSGFYLCAWSVPSGYGYTFGSGTRLTVV.

This sequence joins TRBV6-6 and TRBJ1-2; TRBD1 matches at 9 bases. The CDR3 is made up of 13 amino acids. V lost 5 bases, J lost 6 bases, and 4 bases stayed unmatched. The germline CDR1 and CDR2 sequences are MNHNY and SVGAGI (reference sequence). CDR3 DNA: TGTGCCAGCAGTCGGGGACAGGGAAATGGCTACACCTTC. Protein product: CASSRGQGNGYTF.

V is TRBV6-2 or TRBV6-3 and J is TRBJ2-1; TRBD2 is a possible D gene (6 bases). Trimming pared 0 bases from V and 7 bases from J, leaving 22 bases between. The CDR3 contains 18 residues. The germline CDR1 and CDR2 sequences are MNHEY and SVGEGT. The CDR3 DNA is TGTGCCAGCAGTTACTCGCTGGCGGGGAGCCCCTTTTCTAATGAGCAGTTCTTC. As protein: CASSYSLAGSPFSNEQFF.

V usage is TRBV28 and J usage is TRBJ1-6; 10 positions match TRBD1. V trimming: 8 bases; J trimming: 7 bases; junction bases outside the gene matches: 5. Germline CDR1 MDHEN, CDR2 SYDVKM. The CDR3 contains 14 residues. CDR3 in DNA: TGTGCCAGCCTTAAGACAGGGGGCAATTCACCCCTCCACTTT. Residues: CASLKTGGNSPLHF.

The V and J genes are TRBV9 and TRBJ1-4, with no clear D. V lost 1 base to trimming and J lost 8 bases, with 6 bases between them. The CDR3 is 12 amino acids. In germline, CDR1 is SGDLS, CDR2 YYNGEE. The CDR3 bases are TGTGCCAGCAGCGTAAACGGGGAAAAACTGTTTTTT. Encoded protein: CASSVNGEKLFF.

The rearrangement joins TRBV19 to TRBJ2-7; TRBD1 agrees at 8 bases. The CDR3 runs 13 residues. CDR1 is LNHDA and CDR2 is SQIVND in the germline V gene (reference sequence). V shed 4 bases and J 2 bases; nucleotides not matched to a gene: 1. The CDR3 sequence: CASSNRGTYEQYF. The CDR3 region has the DNA TGTGCCAGTAGTAACAGGGGGACCTACGAGCAGTACTTC. Supplemented by reference TRBV19 and TRBJ2-7, the full variable domain reads DGGITQSPKYLFRKEGQNVTLSCEQNLNHDAMYWYRQDPGQGLRLIYYSQIVNDFQKGDIAEGYSVSREKKESFPLTVTSAQKNPTAFYLCASSNRGTYEQYFGPGTRLTVT.

The chain combines TRBV7-2 with TRBJ1-5; D gene unclear. The CDR3 runs 14 residues. CDR1 is SGHTA and CDR2 is FQGNSA in the germline V gene. V was clipped by 2 bases and J by 4 bases, with 9 bases between them. The CDR3 region is CASSLFLQNQPQHF. CDR3 nucleotides: TGTGCCAGCAGCTTATTTCTTCAGAATCAGCCCCAGCATTTT.

The chain recombines TRBV11-2 with TRBJ1-4, with 7 bases matching TRBD1. V trimming: 3 bases; J trimming: 12 bases; junction bases outside the gene matches: 4. The CDR3 loop spans 12 amino acids. Germline V gives CDR1 SGHAT, CDR2 FQNNGV. DNA for the CDR3: TGTGCCAGCAGCTTGACCGGGACAGAACTGTTTTTT. Amino acids: CASSLTGTELFF.

The CDR3 protein is CAWTRTVGEAFF. The CDR3 coding sequence is TGTGCCTGGACCCGGACAGTGGGTGAAGCTTTCTTT. The rearrangement joins TRBV30 to TRBJ1-1; a possible D gene is TRBD1 (6 bases). The germline gives CDR1 GTSNPN, CDR2 SVGIG (reference sequence). The V end was cut by 4 bases, the J end by 7 bases, with 13 bases between. The length of the CDR3 is 12 residues.

Comment on this clone: At one of its ends the junction is not consistent with the germline gene, which may arise from a read error. This sequence joins TRBV6-5 and TRBJ1-2; D ambiguous. The CDR3 covers 13 residues. CDR1 is MNHEY and CDR2 is SVGAGI in the germline V gene. CDR3 nucleotide sequence: TGTGCCAGCAGTCACTCTGGGCCGGGAGGCTACACCTTC. It translates to CASSHSGPGGYTF.